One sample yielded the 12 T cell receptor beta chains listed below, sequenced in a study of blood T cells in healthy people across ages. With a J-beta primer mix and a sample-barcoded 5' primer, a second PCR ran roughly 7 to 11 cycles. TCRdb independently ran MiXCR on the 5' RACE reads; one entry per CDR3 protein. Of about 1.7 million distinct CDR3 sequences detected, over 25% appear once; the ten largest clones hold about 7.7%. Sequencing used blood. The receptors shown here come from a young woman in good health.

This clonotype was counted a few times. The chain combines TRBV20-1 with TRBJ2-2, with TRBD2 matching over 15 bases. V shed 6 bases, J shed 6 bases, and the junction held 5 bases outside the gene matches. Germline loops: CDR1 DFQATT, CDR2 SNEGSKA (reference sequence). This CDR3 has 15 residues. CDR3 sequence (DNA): TGCAGTGCACTCGGACTAGCGGGGGGGCCCGGGGAGCTGTTTTTT. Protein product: CSALGLAGGPGELFF.

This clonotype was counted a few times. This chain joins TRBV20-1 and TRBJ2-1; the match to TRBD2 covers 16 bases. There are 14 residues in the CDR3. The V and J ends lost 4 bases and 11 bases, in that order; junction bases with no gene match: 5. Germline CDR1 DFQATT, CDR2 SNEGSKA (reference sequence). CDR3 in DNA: TGCAGTGCTACCGGGACTAGCGGGGGGGCGCAGCAGTTCTTC. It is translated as CSATGTSGGAQQFF.

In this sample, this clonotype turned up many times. CDR3: CASSLRAYYEQYF. The CDR3 region has the DNA TGTGCCAGCAGTCTACGGGCTTACTACGAGCAGTACTTC. The chain is built from TRBV27 and TRBJ2-7; no clear D. Trimming removed 5 bases at V and 3 bases at J, with 11 bases between. Germline V lookup: CDR1 MNHEY, CDR2 SMNVEV (reference sequence). The CDR3 totals 13 residues.

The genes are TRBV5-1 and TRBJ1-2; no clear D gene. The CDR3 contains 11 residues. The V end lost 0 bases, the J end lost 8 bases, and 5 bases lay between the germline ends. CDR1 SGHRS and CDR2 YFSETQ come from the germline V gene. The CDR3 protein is CASSLDQGYTF. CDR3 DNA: TGCGCCAGCAGCTTGGATCAGGGCTACACCTTC.

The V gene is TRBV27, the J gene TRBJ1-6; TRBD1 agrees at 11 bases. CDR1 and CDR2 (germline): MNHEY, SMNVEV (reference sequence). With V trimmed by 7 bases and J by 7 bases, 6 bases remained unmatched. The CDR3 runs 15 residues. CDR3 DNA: TGTGCCAGCAAGCGGGACAGGGGGGCCAATTCACCCCTCCACTTT. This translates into CASKRDRGANSPLHF.

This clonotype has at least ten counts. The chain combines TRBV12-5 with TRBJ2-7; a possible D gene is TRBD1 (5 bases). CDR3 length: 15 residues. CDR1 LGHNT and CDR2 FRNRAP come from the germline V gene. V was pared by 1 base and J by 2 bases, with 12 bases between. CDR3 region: CASGLEAGSTYEQYF. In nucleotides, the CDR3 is TGTGCTAGTGGTTTGGAGGCAGGGTCGACCTACGAGCAGTACTTC. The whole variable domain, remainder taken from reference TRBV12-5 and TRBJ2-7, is DARVTQTPRHKVTEMGQEVTMRCQPILGHNTVFWYRQTMMQGLELLAYFRNRAPLDDSGMPKDRFSAEMPDATLATLKIQPSEPRDSAVYFCASGLEAGSTYEQYFGPGTRLTVT.

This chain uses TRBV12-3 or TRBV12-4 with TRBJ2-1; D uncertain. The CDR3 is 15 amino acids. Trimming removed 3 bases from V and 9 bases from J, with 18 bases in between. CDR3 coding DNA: TGTGCCAGCAGTTTTTCCCCTATACCTCCTCCTGAGCAGTTCTTC. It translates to CASSFSPIPPPEQFF.

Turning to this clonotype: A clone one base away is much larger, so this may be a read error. CDR3 bases: TGTGCCAGCAGCCCGCAGCGGGGGACCTACAATGAGCAGTACTTC. Its protein product is CASSPQRGTYNEQYF. This chain connects TRBV7-2 to TRBJ2-1; 8 nucleotides match TRBD2. TRBJ2-7 explains the end of the DNA better; the J call may be wrong. This CDR3 is 15 amino acids long. The V gene's germline CDR1 is SGHTA and CDR2 FQGNSA.

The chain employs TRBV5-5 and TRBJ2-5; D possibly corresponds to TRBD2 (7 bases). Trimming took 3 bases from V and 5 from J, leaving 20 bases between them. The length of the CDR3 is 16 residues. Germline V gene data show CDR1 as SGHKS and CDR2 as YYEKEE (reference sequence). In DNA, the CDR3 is TGTGCCAGCAGCTCCCACGGAGGGGGGGCGGGGGAGACCCAGTACTTC. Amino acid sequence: CASSSHGGGAGETQYF.

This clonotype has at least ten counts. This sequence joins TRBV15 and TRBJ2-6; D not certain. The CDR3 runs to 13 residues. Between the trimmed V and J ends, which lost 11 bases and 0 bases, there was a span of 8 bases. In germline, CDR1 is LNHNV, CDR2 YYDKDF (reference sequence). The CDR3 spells CASQTSGANVLTF. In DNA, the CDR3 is TGTGCCTCTCAGACCTCTGGGGCCAACGTCCTGACTTTC.

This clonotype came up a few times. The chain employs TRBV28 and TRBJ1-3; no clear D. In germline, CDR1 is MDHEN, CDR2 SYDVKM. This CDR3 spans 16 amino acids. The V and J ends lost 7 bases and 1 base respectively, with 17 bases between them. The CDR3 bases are TGTGCCAGCACCTTTTCCAATCAGCTTTCTGGAAACACCATATATTTT. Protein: CASTFSNQLSGNTIYF.

The CDR3 region is CASSLGRETTYEQYF. The CDR3 bases are TGTGCCAGCAGCTTAGGGCGGGAGACCACCTACGAGCAGTACTTC. V and J are TRBV7-2 and TRBJ2-7; TRBD2 agrees at 7 bases. This CDR3 is 15 amino acids long. Trimming cost V 1 base and J 2 bases; bases outside gene matches: 5. Germline CDR1 is SGHTA and CDR2 is FQGNSA.